This TCR beta chain emerged from a study of cytomegalovirus exposure and HLA in healthy donors. 13 Jbeta primers and 60 Vbeta primers were used for the PCR. Under the authors' procedure: Unique TCR beta chains totaled some 80 million in a later count, with approximately 11 million of them shared. Produced via immunoSEQ multiplex PCR; TCRdb's table is partial and in-frame only. The DNA was the basis for D and trimming; V, J and clone size are from that table. The sample has about 160,000 clones, around 76% seen once. This clone was counted a few times. The TCR sequence derives from a female donor in good health and CMV-seronegative. The specimen sequenced was PBMCs.

The CDR3 loop reads CASSLGYRAAGNTIYF. The CDR3 coding sequence is TGTGCCAGCAGCTTAGGGTACAGGGCGGCAGGAAACACCATATATTTT. The genes are TRBV7-8 and TRBJ1-3; D is possibly TRBD1 (6 bases). The CDR3 is 16 residues long. V gave up 1 base and J gave up 4 bases, with 14 bases separating them. Germline assignment: CDR1 SGHVS and CDR2 FQNEAQ. Complete variable domain (other parts from reference TRBV7-8 and TRBJ1-3): GAGVSQSPRYKVAKRGQDVALRCDPISGHVSLFWYQQALGQGPEFLTYFQNEAQLDKSGLPSDRFFAERPEGSVSTLKIQRTQQEDSAVYLCASSLGYRAAGNTIYFGEGSWLTVV.